This T cell receptor beta chain derives from a study of technical replicates of blood from a handful of donors. Trimming pared 5 bases from V and 6 bases from J, leaving 13 bases between. Germline V gives CDR1 SGHAT, CDR2 FQNNGV. This CDR3 has 13 amino acids. Sequencing used immunoSEQ multiplex PCR; TCRdb keeps in-frame clones, though not all of them. The repertoire consists of about 74,000 clones, with roughly 94% occurring once and the leading ten covering roughly 0.24%. This clone was picked up one time. The receptor was derived from a human donor in good health. The chain has TRBV11-2 and TRBJ1-1, with D hard to call. The sample taken for sequencing was T cells isolated from PBMCs. The CDR3 loop is CASSLAPLSEAFF. The CDR3 coding sequence is TGTGCCAGCAGCCTAGCCCCACTATCTGAAGCTTTCTTT.